These 15 T cell receptor beta chains share one sample of origin, sequenced in a study of Graves' ophthalmopathy and Graves' hyperthyroidism. RNA transcripts provided the template for amplifying TCR beta CDR3 regions. Scientists carried out first-round RT-PCR using HTBI primers and then a second-round multiplex PCR. TCRdb ran MiXCR on the multiplex PCR reads and lists one entry per CDR3 protein. The sample carries about 160,000 distinct CDR3 sequences, around 39% recorded once. What was sequenced was peripheral blood. These receptor sequences come from a man aged 25 to 40 with Graves' ophthalmopathy.

This chain links TRBV12-3 or TRBV12-4 with TRBJ2-2, with TRBD2 identical over 11 bases. V lost 1 base to trimming and J lost 0 bases; unmatched junction nucleotides: 7. The CDR3 spans 19 residues. This CDR3 reads CASSLVLAGAPPNTGELFF. The CDR3 nucleotides are TGTGCCAGCAGTTTAGTACTAGCGGGGGCCCCACCGAACACCGGGGAGCTGTTTTTT.

CDR3 amino acids: CASSPTGQGALGKNIQYF. The CDR3 DNA follows: TGTGCCAGCAGCCCGACGGGACAGGGGGCGCTTGGCAAAAACATTCAGTACTTC. The chain joins TRBV11-2 to TRBJ2-4; TRBD1 aligns across 12 bases. Per germline, CDR1 SGHAT and CDR2 FQNNGV. This CDR3 is built from 18 residues. Trimming at V came to 5 bases and at J to 3 bases, leaving 11 bases not matched to a gene.

This clonotype was picked up a small number of times. This chain joins TRBV7-8 and TRBJ1-2, with D possibly being TRBD1 (6 bases). This CDR3 contains 14 residues. Trimming shortened V by 5 bases and J by 6 bases, and 16 bases separated the two germline ends. Per germline, CDR1 SGHVS and CDR2 FQNEAQ. CDR3 region: CASSQAGTRDGYTF. The CDR3, as DNA: TGTGCCAGCAGCCAGGCCGGGACAAGAGATGGCTACACCTTC.

This clonotype has just one count. The chain links TRBV6-2 or TRBV6-3 to TRBJ1-5; no clear D gene. The CDR3 has 13 amino acids. CDR1 and CDR2 (germline): MNHEY, SVGEGT. V lost 6 bases, J lost 6 bases, and 12 bases lay in between. In nucleotides, the CDR3 is TGTGCCAGCAGCCTACTACCCGGTCAGCCCCAGCATTTT. Encoded protein: CASSLLPGQPQHF.

V is TRBV20-1 and J is TRBJ1-2, with 8 positions matching TRBD1. The germline V gene has CDR1 DFQATT and CDR2 SNEGSKA (reference sequence). This CDR3 is 12 amino acids long. The trim removed 6 bases at V and 6 bases at J, leaving 6 bases unmatched. The CDR3 loop reads CSARQGTDGYTF. CDR3 nucleotides: TGCAGTGCAAGACAGGGGACAGATGGCTACACCTTC.

Only one count was recorded for this clonotype. The V and J genes are TRBV6-1 and TRBJ1-1; 8 bases map to TRBD1. The trim removed 3 bases at V and 4 bases at J, leaving 4 bases unmatched. This CDR3 has 14 residues. From germline, CDR1 is MNHNS and CDR2 SASEGT. The CDR3 is CASSDAQGATEAFF. CDR3 DNA sequence: TGTGCCAGCAGTGATGCCCAGGGGGCCACTGAAGCTTTCTTT.

This chain links TRBV6-5 with TRBJ2-7; D gene ambiguous. Trimming shortened V by 6 bases and J by 2 bases, and 11 bases separated the two germline ends. CDR1 is MNHEY and CDR2 is SVGAGI in the germline V gene. The CDR3 is 13 amino acids. CDR3 DNA sequence: TGTGCCAGCAGCAACTCTCAAGCCTACGAGCAGTACTTC. Translated, it gives CASSNSQAYEQYF.

The rearrangement uses TRBV11-1 and TRBJ1-1, with D possibly TRBD1 on 5 matching bases. The CDR3 contains 17 residues. The ends were cut back, 4 bases at V and 1 base at J, with 19 bases in the middle. Germline V gene data show CDR1 as SGHAT and CDR2 as FQDESV (reference sequence). CDR3 sequence: CASSSSGLSLRNTEAFF. The CDR3 bases are TGTGCCAGCAGCTCCTCGGGACTTTCTTTACGGAACACTGAAGCTTTCTTT.

In its sample, this clonotype was seen many times. The chain is built from TRBV5-1 and TRBJ2-7; perhaps TRBD2 as D (6 bases). The V gene lost 1 base and the J gene lost 3 bases, with 20 bases spanning the gap. The CDR3 is 17 amino acids. Germline V lookup: CDR1 SGHRS, CDR2 YFSETQ. CDR3 in DNA: TGCGCCAGCAGCTTGTTGTTCCGGCAGGGAGGATACTACGAGCAGTACTTC. As protein: CASSLLFRQGGYYEQYF.

The V call is TRBV7-8, the J call TRBJ1-1; D not certain. V lost 2 bases to trimming and J lost 0 bases, with 10 bases between them. Germline-derived CDR1 and CDR2 are SGHVS and FQNEAQ. CDR3 size: 15 residues. The CDR3 is CASSLSNSLNTEAFF. In nucleotides, the CDR3 is TGTGCCAGCAGCTTAAGTAACAGCCTGAACACTGAAGCTTTCTTT.

This clonotype was seen ten or more times. The chain joins TRBV28 to TRBJ1-5; D possibly corresponds to TRBD1 (5 bases). Germline values: CDR1 MDHEN, CDR2 SYDVKM. The CDR3 consists of 14 residues. With 3 bases removed from V and 6 bases from J, the gap between germline ends came to 12 bases. This chain's CDR3 is CASSFSQGRQPQHF. CDR3 nucleotides: TGTGCCAGCAGTTTTTCCCAGGGTCGTCAGCCCCAGCATTTT.

Details on this clonotype: An end of the junction does not agree with germline; a read error may underlie this. The genes are TRBV12-5 and TRBJ2-5; D possibly corresponds to TRBD1 (5 bases). This CDR3 region has 15 residues. Germline CDR1 and CDR2: LGHNT and FRNRAP. The CDR3 nucleotides are TGCGCTAGTGGTTTGGTAAAAGACAGCCAAGAGACCCAGTACTTC. It yields the protein CASGLVKDSQETQYF. Full variable domain (outside the CDR3, taken from reference TRBV12-5 and TRBJ2-5): DARVTQTPRHKVTEMGQEVTMRCQPILGHNTVFWYRQTMMQGLELLAYFRNRAPLDDSGMPKDRFSAEMPDATLATLKIQPSEPRDSAVYFCASGLVKDSQETQYFGPGTRLLVL.

This clonotype came up a few times. The chain recombines TRBV27 with TRBJ2-7; 8 bases are shared with TRBD2. This CDR3 contains 14 residues. J lost 0 bases, V lost 6 bases, and 4 bases had no gene match. Germline V CDR1 and CDR2: MNHEY, SMNVEV (reference sequence). The CDR3 spells CASRETSASYEQYF. In DNA form, the CDR3 reads TGTGCCAGCAGGGAGACTAGCGCCTCCTACGAGCAGTACTTC.

This clonotype showed up many times. The chain carries TRBV7-2 and TRBJ2-7; either TRBD1 or TRBD2 may fit D (6 bases each). V lost 5 bases and J 6 bases, leaving 14 bases between the germline ends. Germline V CDR1 and CDR2: SGHTA, FQGNSA. This CDR3 is 13 amino acids long. The CDR3 reads CASSHRGPSEQYF. As DNA, the CDR3 is TGTGCCAGCAGCCACCGGGGGCCGAGCGAGCAGTACTTC.

This clonotype was counted only a few times. J is TRBJ1-1 and V is TRBV6-1; weak D call: TRBD1 (5 bases). This CDR3 contains 13 residues. The germline V and J ends were trimmed by 8 bases and 5 bases, with 15 bases remaining between them. Germline lookup yields CDR1 MNHNS and CDR2 SASEGT. CDR3: CASQSGPGTEAFF. The CDR3 nucleotides are TGTGCCAGCCAGTCAGGGCCTGGGACTGAAGCTTTCTTT.